This T cell receptor (beta chain) was identified during a study of T cell responses to AZD1222 COVID-19 vaccine. Doses given second, at about 4 or about 12 weeks, were pooled. Profiling relied on immunoSEQ multiplex PCR, and the TCRdb table lists in-frame clones only, not all of them. The sample consists of 150,000 to 200,000 clones, approximately 94% of them appearing once. CDR1 is SGDLS, CDR2 YYNGEE, per germline. This CDR3 has 15 residues. With V trimmed by 2 bases and J by 2 bases, 3 bases remained unmatched. Study findings and constraints: After two AZD1222 doses, spike-specific TCR breadth and depth rose versus day 0.

This clone was detected only a few times. Its target is unknown. The V gene is TRBV9, the J gene TRBJ2-2, with 7 bases lining up with TRBD2. The sequence derives from an adult who received the AZD1222 COVID-19 vaccine. Sequenced here: peripheral blood, sampled 28 days after the second AZD1222 dose. The CDR3 region is CASSVSGYNTGELFF. In nucleotides, the CDR3 is TGTGCCAGCAGCGTTAGCGGGTATAACACCGGGGAGCTGTTTTTT.